This T cell receptor beta chain was sequenced for a study of cytomegalovirus exposure and HLA in healthy donors (dated 2017 in TCRdb). In the study overall: An earlier analysis of roughly 500 of the donors reported more than 250 Gb of sequence data and about 100 million unique TCR beta sequences from some 180 million T cells. In the later analysis, no new phenotypic data were used to find candidate immune exposures; instead, reliance was placed on TCR beta sequences and their occurrence across donors. High-throughput TCR immunosequencing, statistical association of individual TCRs with disease status, and machine learning were combined to predict cytomegalovirus infection status. Besides the first cohort of more than 650 subjects, a separate validation cohort made up of roughly 120 different subjects was used. A later genetic analysis used genome-wide SNP genotypes for about three fifths of the roughly 700 donors, treating that subset as a discovery cohort. All discovery cohort repertoires had been generated on a single sequencing platform. To study patterns of TCR occurrence, a later analysis re-analyzed previously published TCR beta repertoires from 550 to 800 donors and added high-resolution HLA genotyping. Of the approximately 400 genotyped donors, approximately 82% fell in the genetic ancestry cluster associated with self-reported Caucasian donors. Class I and class II HLA loci were covered by the typing at four-digit resolution. Typing coverage varied by locus: roughly 629-630 donors for A, B, C, DRB1 and DQB1; about 520 for DQA1; about 570 for DPA1; under 490 for DPB1. An earlier analysis of approximately 580 of the donors used high-throughput TCR beta sequencing to judge whether each TCR beta V gene segment behaved as functional or pseudogenic. The study used immunosequencing to profile the T cell repertoires of 666 subjects and linked those repertoires to cytomegalovirus serostatus. Alongside the repertoire data, information on donor age, sex, ethnicity and CMV serostatus was compiled. An early release that covered more than 550 HLA-typed donors contained 250 to 350 gigabases of sequencing data and approximately 85 million unique TCR sequences. Five DR-DQ haplotypes were treated as single units for association and clustering because of strong linkage in the cohort. The study was designed to test whether signatures of past pathogen exposure could be identified by cataloging public T cell receptors. Among about 370 genotyped donors of the cohort, an average of approximately 220,000 unique TCR beta nucleotide sequences was sequenced per donor, of which roughly 17% were non-productive.

The cohort was made up of roughly 670 healthy bone marrow donors. All cohort members were sampled while nominally healthy, although unrecorded immune exposures were likely present. The donor was CMV seropositive and was included in the group of around 300 seropositive cohort members. A peripheral blood sample was provided by each donor, and peripheral blood mononuclear cells were used for TCR beta sequencing. Genomic DNA extraction from the blood cell samples was performed with the Qiagen DNeasy Blood Extraction Kit. The paper's findings and limits, for the study overall: Immune exposure information for the cohort was limited to CMV serostatus. Broadly in line with IMGT annotations, most TCR beta V segments showed up in productive rearrangements about 87% or about 30% of the time in an earlier analysis of several hundred of the donors. Linkage disequilibrium might explain the correlated functional status among segregating V segments, but an unknown experimental factor could not be excluded. Presence/absence analyses assumed roughly uniform sequencing depth across donors, an assumption that may not hold. The classifier was reported to diagnose cytomegalovirus status with high specificity and sensitivity in both the original cohort and the validation cohort. V-gene and J-gene trimming of TCR beta chains was associated with a missense DCLRE1C variant in a later genetic analysis, and the association was replicated in an independent cohort. In a later analysis, the rate of TCR association differed among HLA loci, with DRB1 alleles having the most associated TCRs and HLA-C alleles having the fewest. A few of the identified cytomegalovirus-associated TCR beta chains were confirmed in vitro to be specific for cytomegalovirus antigens. The earlier analysis of approximately 560 of the donors excluded 15 to 20 rarely observed V segments, including chromosome 9 orphons, because counts were too low. A total of around 150 TCR beta chains were listed by the study as associated with cytomegalovirus. Because HLA typing was unavailable for some donors at each locus, only the typed subset was used in association tests. Several of the top co-occurrence clusters appeared to be linked to parvovirus B19, influenza, CMV and Epstein-Barr virus, according to a later analysis. A further reported finding was that TCR beta sequences accurately predicted the HLA-A and HLA-B alleles for most subjects in the first cohort. In a later analysis, HLA-associated TCR beta chains were found to be more clonally expanded and to have lower generation probabilities than equally common non-associated chains. Strong co-occurrence of HLA alleles, especially DR and DQ, made assigning TCR associations to individual alleles difficult. A group of highly shared sequence variants was considered likely to be a technical artifact of the sequencing pipeline. Only TCR beta chains were sequenced in this cohort, and the absence of alpha or paired-chain data limited detectable features. Most TCR sequences were observed very rarely across donors, whereas some public TCRs were present in many individuals. Compared with the 666-donor mean, donors in an Asian-associated ancestry cluster had fewer N-insertions in productive TCRs, according to a later genetic analysis. The authors suggested that the approach could potentially be generalized to other disease states and immunological phenotypes. Most CMV-associated TCR beta chains appeared to be HLA-restricted in a later analysis, and the HLA associations seemed to be driven largely by CMV exposure. At a false discovery rate of 0.05, a later analysis linked some 18,000 TCR beta sequences to specific HLA alleles.

Libraries were built with the immunoSEQ multiplex PCR assay. For the multiplex PCR, a mixture combining 60 forward primers for TCR Vbeta segments and 13 reverse primers for TCR Jbeta segments was used. The CDR3 region of rearranged TCR beta genes was amplified from genomic DNA by a multiplex PCR assay. On the Illumina HiSeq System, the amplified TCR beta libraries were sequenced as 87-base-pair reads. For the original study's pipeline: Across the 600 to 700 repertoires, a later analysis counted 60 million to 90 million unique TCR beta chains, approximately 12 million of which were shared by at least two donors. A nearest-neighbor algorithm error-corrected the raw reads and collapsed the reads into unique sequences, merging closely related sequences to remove PCR and sequencing errors. CDR3 sequences were aligned to IMGT reference sequences to assign V, D and J gene segments. For a sequence to be retained, a match of at least six nucleotides to both a V gene segment and a J gene segment was required. Rearrangements were classified as productive when the CDR3 lacked stop codons and remained in frame with V and J, and all other rearrangements were classified as non-productive. Following IMGT convention, CDR3 was defined as the stretch from the second conserved V-encoded cysteine up to the conserved J-encoded phenylalanine. In an earlier analysis of around 600 of the donors, sequences lacking an unambiguous match to a single V gene segment were excluded. In an earlier analysis of approximately 550 of the donors, V segments were called functional above 56.7% productive rearrangements and were called segregating when the between-donor standard deviation exceeded 5%. A statistical classification framework was built to diagnose cytomegalovirus status from the catalog of TCR beta chain sequences. In a later analysis, TCR nucleotide sequences were compared against IMGT/GENE-DB human TR gene sequences so that V and J genes could be assigned. The TCRdist pipeline was used in a later analysis to assign CDR3 sequences and most-parsimonious VDJ recombination scenarios. In a later analysis, each TCR beta chain was defined by its CDR3 amino acid sequence together with its V-gene family, and reads lacking a unique V-gene family were excluded. In a later analysis, 450 to 600 highly shared, low-generation-probability nucleotide sequences were removed to address suspected cross-contamination and a sequencing artifact. In a later analysis, a clonal expansion index was calculated for each public chain from normalized within-repertoire ranks of inferred template counts. Generation probabilities in a later analysis came from a VDJ recombination model fitted to out-of-frame rearrangements, and those results were checked against IGoR. Hypergeometric tests were used in a later analysis to score TCR-TCR, TCR-HLA and TCR-CMV co-occurrence, with a repertoire-size bias correction applied to the TCR pairs. In a later analysis, false discovery rates were estimated by permuting HLA or CMV assignments 20 times. In a later analysis, co-occurring TCRs were grouped with DBSCAN, and TCRdist sequence similarity was added when clustering was performed within HLA-allele-positive subsets. Repertoires with fewer than 30,000 or more than 120,000 public chains, plus five repertoires with anomalous nucleotide sharing, were excluded from co-occurrence clustering. This immuneACCESS table, as held by TCRdb, lists in-frame sequences with V and J called but not all clones. Of the missing ones, under half trace to an unresolved V gene in checked studies; the others have no known cause. V, J and clone size derive from that table, while D and trimming were established from the DNA sequence. The sample table records roughly 45,000 clones; about 60% of these occur just once. Of the sample, about 12% falls within the top ten clones.

As concerns this clone: This clone's antigen is unknown. Base quality data are lacking; no much larger clone is found one base away.

Source material: PBMCs. This clonotype was sampled from a man aged 60 to 69 in good health and CMV-seropositive.

The nucleotide sequence is given as TGTGCCAGTAGTAGCGCAGGGCTTAGCAATCAGCCCCAGCATTTT. The resulting protein is CASSSAGLSNQPQHF. The rearrangement joined TRBV19 to TRBJ1-5; the best D guess is TRBD1, with 5 bases matching. Inclusive of the bounding cysteine and phenylalanine, the CDR3 is 15 residues long. Only CDR3 DNA is held: 45 bases, read in frame from base 1. For CDR1 and CDR2, the germline V gene (reference sequence) lists LNHDA and SQIVND. V and J lose 4 bases and 0 bases, and a span of 10 bases separates them.